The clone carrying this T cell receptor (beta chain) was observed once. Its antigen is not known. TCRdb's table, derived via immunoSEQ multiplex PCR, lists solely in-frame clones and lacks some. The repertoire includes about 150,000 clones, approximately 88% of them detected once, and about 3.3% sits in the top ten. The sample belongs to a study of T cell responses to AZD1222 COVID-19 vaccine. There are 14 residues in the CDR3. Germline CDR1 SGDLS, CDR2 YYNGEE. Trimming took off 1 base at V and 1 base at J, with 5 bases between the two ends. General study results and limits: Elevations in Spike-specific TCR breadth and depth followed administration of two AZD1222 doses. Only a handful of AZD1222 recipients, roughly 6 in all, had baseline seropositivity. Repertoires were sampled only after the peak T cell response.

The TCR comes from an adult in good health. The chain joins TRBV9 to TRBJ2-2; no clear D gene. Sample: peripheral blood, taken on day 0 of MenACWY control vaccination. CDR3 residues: CASSVRGNTGELFF. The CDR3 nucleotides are TGTGCCAGCAGCGTACGAGGGAACACCGGGGAGCTGTTTTTT. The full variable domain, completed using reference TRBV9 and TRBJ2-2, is DSGVTQTPKHLITATGQRVTLRCSPRSGDLSVYWYQQSLDQGLQFLIQYYNGEERAKGNILERFSAQQFPDLHSELNLSSLELGDSALYFCASSVRGNTGELFFGEGSRLTVL.